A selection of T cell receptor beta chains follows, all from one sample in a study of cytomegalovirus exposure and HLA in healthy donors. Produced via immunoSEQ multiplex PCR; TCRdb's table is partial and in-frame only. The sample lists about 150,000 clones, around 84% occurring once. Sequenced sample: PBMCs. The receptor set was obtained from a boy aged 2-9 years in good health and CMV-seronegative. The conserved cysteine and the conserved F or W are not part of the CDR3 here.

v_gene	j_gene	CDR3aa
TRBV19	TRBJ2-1	ASSIMRGSYNEQF
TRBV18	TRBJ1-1	ASSSLSHSLNTEAF
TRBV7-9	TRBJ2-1	ASSLLRLENYNEQF
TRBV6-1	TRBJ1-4	ASSEAQGGANEKLF
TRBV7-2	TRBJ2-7	ASSSRTGPYEQY
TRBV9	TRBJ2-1	ASSVALQATEQF
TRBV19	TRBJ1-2	ASSIAGAYGYT
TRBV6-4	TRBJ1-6	ASSDSAGAGSPLH
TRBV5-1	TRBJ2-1	ASSPGGGGATNEQF
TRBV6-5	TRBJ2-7	ASSSPGLAGKYEQY
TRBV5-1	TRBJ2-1	ASSSGLAGAVQF
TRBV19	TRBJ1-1	ASSKTGVDTEAF
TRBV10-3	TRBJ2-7	AISDQKYEQY
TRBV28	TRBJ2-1	ASSILAGASNEQF
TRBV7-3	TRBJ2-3	ASSPRLAGGTDTQY